This T cell receptor (beta chain) was obtained from a study of T cell responses to AZD1222 COVID-19 vaccine. Losses at the gene ends were 4 bases for V and 7 bases for J; bases not matched to a gene: 7. Germline loops: CDR1 SGHNT, CDR2 YYREEE (reference sequence). The CDR3 spans 13 residues. Clones were read by immunoSEQ multiplex PCR, and TCRdb kept only the in-frame ones, dropping some. This sample has some 84,000 clones, with approximately 86% found just once. General study findings and limits: The donor cohort was predominantly white British with a female majority, and clonal diversity may have been underestimated. Among AZD1222 vaccinees, only five or six were seropositive at baseline.

In its sample, this clone was seen a few times. Its target is unknown. This chain joins TRBV5-4 and TRBJ1-2, with TRBD1 matching 7 bases. This sequence was found in an adult in good health. The sequencing used peripheral blood, collected on day 0 of AZD1222 vaccination. The CDR3 DNA follows: TGTGCCAGCAGCCCCGACAGGGAGCTTGGCTACACCTTC. This codes for CASSPDRELGYTF.